These 5 T cell receptor beta chains were sequenced from one sample in a study of T cell repertoires in cytomegalovirus infection (dated by TCRdb to the late 2010s). Sequencing used an Illumina HiSeq 1500. TCRdb ran its own pipeline on the public reads, namely fastp trimming at Q25 and MiXCR clone calling, and kept in-frame beta chains. Rows with one shared CDR3 protein collapse into an entry with the most common genes and DNA. The sample yields 700,000 to 850,000 distinct CDR3 sequences; less than 35% were counted once. The ten largest clones take up around an eighth of the sample. The sample's treatment or condition label, in plain terms: in vitro stimulation with specific CMV peptide epitopes to enrich CMV-specific T cells. These receptors' antigens are unknown. Material: cultured CD8+ T cells from PBMCs, obtained from culture after CMV antigen stimulation. These receptors were obtained from a human donor in good health (CMV status not recorded). Some clones in this sample may be carry-over from other donors' samples.

The chain carries TRBV4-1 and TRBJ1-4; tentatively, D is TRBD1 (5 bases). The CDR3 extends over 16 amino acids. V lost 2 bases and J lost 3, with 13 bases in between. Germline assignment: CDR1 MGHRA and CDR2 YSYEKL. CDR3 residues: CASSQYPGTSNEKLFF. The CDR3 bases are TGCGCCAGCAGCCAATATCCAGGGACCTCTAATGAAAAACTGTTTTTT.

The chain employs TRBV6-2 or TRBV6-3 and TRBJ2-2, with 9 bases matching TRBD2. Losses at the gene ends were 2 bases for V and 6 bases for J; bases not matched to a gene: 7. CDR3 length: 16 residues. Per germline, CDR1 MNHEY and CDR2 SVGEGT. In DNA, the CDR3 is TGTGCCAGCAGTTACCCCCTGCGGGGGGGCGCCGGGGAGCTGTTTTTT. Protein sequence: CASSYPLRGGAGELFF.

Concerning this clonotype itself: One end of the junction fails to match germline, which may point to a read error. This sequence joins TRBV5-6 and TRBJ1-1, with D uncertain. In germline, CDR1 is SGHDT, CDR2 YYEEEE. The CDR3 runs 13 residues. DNA of the CDR3: TGTACCAGCAGCTTCCTTGGGAACACTGAAGCTTTCTTT. It yields the protein CTSSFLGNTEAFF.

V usage is TRBV5-4 and J usage is TRBJ2-1; the D call may be TRBD1 or TRBD2 (5 bases each). V dropped 0 bases and J dropped 2 bases, with 15 bases sitting between them. From germline, CDR1 is SGHNT and CDR2 YYREEE (reference sequence). The CDR3 has 17 amino acids. The CDR3 DNA reads as TGTGCCAGCAGCTTGGCATTGAGAGGGGTCCCCTACAATGAGCAGTTCTTC. Protein sequence: CASSLALRGVPYNEQFF.

Only one count was recorded for this clonotype. The chain employs TRBV3-1 and TRBJ1-5, with D possibly being TRBD1 (5 bases). Between the trimmed V and J ends, which lost 1 base and 0 bases, there was a span of 16 bases. Germline V gene data show CDR1 as LGHDT and CDR2 as YNNKEL (reference sequence). The CDR3 runs to 18 residues. The DNA of the CDR3 is TGTGCCAGCAGCCAAGGCGTCCGGGGCCGGATTAGCAATCAGCCCCAGCATTTT. This translates into CASSQGVRGRISNQPQHF. Full variable domain (outside the CDR3, taken from reference TRBV3-1 and TRBJ1-5): DTAVSQTPKYLVTQMGNDKSIKCEQNLGHDTMYWYKQDSKKFLKIMFSYNNKELIINETVPNRFSPKSPDKAHLNLHINSLELGDSAVYFCASSQGVRGRISNQPQHFGDGTRLSIL.